This is a list of T cell receptor beta chains from one sample in a study of Ad26.COV2.S vaccination and SARS-CoV-2 variants. The method was immunoSEQ multiplex PCR; TCRdb's version includes in-frame clones alone and lacks a portion of them. The table includes hundreds of thousands of clones, approximately 89% detected once. The sequencing here drew on peripheral blood, taken in a trial of Ad26.COV2.S vaccine versus placebo. Receptors were obtained from a person between 18 and 65 years old who received the Ad26.COV2.S COVID-19 vaccine or a placebo. Both conserved end residues are part of each CDR3. D genes are given only for firm matches. Clone size is stated in some rows and not others, as once, few, many or a class when expanded.

cdr3_length,j_call,clone_size,d_call,v_call,cdr3_aa,cdr3_nt
15,TRBJ2-2,-,-,TRBV9,CASSPRSWRTGELFF,TGTGCCAGCAGCCCCCGGAGTTGGAGGACCGGGGAGCTGTTTTTT
15,TRBJ2-1,-,-,TRBV7-2,CASSPRRSGLGEQFF,TGTGCCAGCAGCCCGCGTCGCTCAGGGTTGGGTGAGCAGTTCTTC
15,TRBJ1-3,-,TRBD1,TRBV7-2,CASSSGTGSGNTIYF,TGTGCCAGCAGCTCGGGGACAGGCTCTGGAAACACCATATATTTT
14,TRBJ2-3,once,-,TRBV7-3,CASSLTGLMDTQYF,TGTGCCAGCAGCTTAACGGGACTGATGGATACGCAGTATTTT
18,TRBJ1-1,-,-,TRBV21-1,CASSSQPGTAPSNTEAFF,TGTGCCAGCAGCTCCCAACCCGGGACAGCTCCCTCTAACACTGAAGCTTTCTTT
15,TRBJ1-2,-,TRBD1,TRBV5-8,CASSLGLGQSYGYTF,TGTGCCAGCAGCTTGGGGTTGGGACAGTCCTATGGCTACACCTTC
17,TRBJ2-4,-,-,TRBV5-4,CASSPRGPFLAKNIQYF,TGTGCCAGCAGCCCGCGGGGACCCTTCCTAGCCAAAAACATTCAGTACTTC
18,TRBJ2-1,-,TRBD2,TRBV9,CASSLRPPTSGRSNEQFF,TGTGCCAGCAGCCTCCGACCGCCGACTAGCGGGAGGTCAAATGAGCAGTTCTTC
17,TRBJ1-3,-,-,TRBV19,CASSIHVRRTSGNTIYF,TGTGCCAGTAGTATTCACGTGCGCAGGACCTCTGGAAACACCATATATTTT
15,TRBJ2-1,once,-,TRBV4-2,CASSQGGSGYNEQFF,TGTGCCAGCAGCCAGGGGGGATCTGGCTACAATGAGCAGTTCTTC
14,TRBJ2-1,-,-,TRBV18,CASSPLKGYNEQFF,TGTGCCAGCTCACCTTTGAAGGGTTACAATGAGCAGTTCTTC
15,TRBJ2-7,-,TRBD2,TRBV28,CASSSFSGGAGEQYF,TGTGCCAGCAGCTCGTTTAGCGGGGGGGCCGGCGAGCAGTACTTC
15,TRBJ2-2,-,-,TRBV18,CASSQPGQPAGELFF,TGTGCCAGCTCACAACCGGGACAACCTGCCGGGGAGCTGTTTTTT
17,TRBJ1-1,-,-,TRBV6-6,CASSRVRSRGENTEAFF,TGTGCCAGCAGTCGCGTTAGGAGTAGAGGGGAGAACACTGAAGCTTTCTTT
15,TRBJ2-3,-,-,TRBV5-5,CASSPRGPGADTQYF,TGTGCCAGCAGCCCCCGGGGGCCCGGGGCAGATACGCAGTATTTT
13,TRBJ1-2,-,-,TRBV9,CASSVDSGDGYTF,TGTGCCAGCAGCGTAGATTCGGGGGATGGCTACACCTTC
15,TRBJ2-7,-,TRBD2,TRBV5-1,CASTPGTSFSYEQYF,TGCGCCAGCACCCCCGGGACTAGCTTCTCCTACGAGCAGTACTTC
13,TRBJ2-2,-,-,TRBV18,CASSPEGAGELFF,TGTGCCAGCTCACCGGAAGGGGCCGGGGAGCTGTTTTTT
13,TRBJ1-4,-,TRBD1,TRBV2,CASSGQGGEKLFF,TGTGCCAGCAGTGGACAGGGAGGAGAAAAACTGTTTTTT
16,TRBJ2-4,-,TRBD1,TRBV2,CASSVEQGLPKNIQYF,TGTGCCAGCAGTGTAGAACAGGGGTTACCCAAAAACATTCAGTACTTC
16,TRBJ2-1,-,TRBD1,TRBV27,CASSLPDRSLPPEQFF,TGTGCCAGCAGTTTACCGGACAGGAGTCTCCCCCCGGAGCAGTTCTTC
16,TRBJ2-1,-,-,TRBV2,CASSKQPDLYYNEQFF,TGTGCCAGCAGTAAACAACCGGACCTCTACTACAATGAGCAGTTCTTC
16,TRBJ2-1,once,-,TRBV11-3,CASSLAPLLADNEQFF,TGTGCCAGCAGCTTAGCACCCCTACTAGCAGACAATGAGCAGTTCTTC
17,TRBJ2-2,-,-,TRBV24-1,CATSDPGSRGDTGELFF,TGTGCCACCAGTGATCCCGGCAGCAGGGGGGACACCGGGGAGCTGTTTTTT
13,TRBJ2-3,-,TRBD2,TRBV3-1/TRBV3-2,CASSQDTLAVQYF,TGTGCCAGCAGCCAAGATACCCTAGCGGTGCAGTATTTT
14,TRBJ1-1,-,-,TRBV10-3,CAVSWASVNTEAFF,TGTGCCGTCAGTTGGGCCTCCGTTAACACTGAAGCTTTCTTT
15,TRBJ1-6,-,-,TRBV6-5,CASSSPGQGFSPLHF,TGTGCCAGCAGTAGCCCCGGGCAGGGGTTCTCACCCCTCCACTTT
15,TRBJ1-5,-,-,TRBV27,CASSLSGAGFWPQHF,TGTGCCAGCAGTTTATCGGGAGCAGGATTTTGGCCCCAGCATTTT
17,TRBJ2-5,-,TRBD2,TRBV4-3,CASSQEAWIAGPETQYF,TGCGCCAGCAGCCAAGAGGCTTGGATAGCGGGGCCGGAGACCCAGTACTTC
15,TRBJ1-1,-,-,TRBV23-1,CASTRRVGGGTEAFF,TGCGCCAGCACTAGACGGGTCGGCGGGGGCACTGAAGCTTTCTTT
15,TRBJ1-1,-,TRBD1,TRBV6-1,CASSEAGTGPYEAFF,TGTGCCAGCAGTGAAGCGGGGACAGGACCTTATGAAGCTTTCTTT
13,TRBJ1-4,-,-,TRBV5-6,CASSLAFGEKLFF,TGTGCCAGCAGCTTGGCCTTTGGTGAAAAACTGTTTTTT
14,TRBJ1-5,-,-,TRBV5-1,CASSEDSFNQPQHF,TGCGCCAGCAGCGAGGACAGCTTCAATCAGCCCCAGCATTTT
16,TRBJ2-1,-,-,TRBV5-4,CASSLERGASYNEQFF,TGTGCCAGCAGCTTGGAGCGCGGGGCGTCCTACAATGAGCAGTTCTTC
14,TRBJ2-2,-,-,TRBV10-2,CASTGDLAAGELFF,TGCGCCAGCACGGGCGACCTCGCCGCCGGGGAGCTGTTTTTT
15,TRBJ2-3,once,TRBD2,TRBV29-1,CSVRGGLKGTDTQYF,TGCAGCGTACGGGGGGGACTAAAGGGCACAGATACGCAGTATTTT
12,TRBJ1-2,-,-,TRBV15,CATSFRGYGYTF,TGTGCCACCAGCTTCCGGGGGTATGGCTACACCTTC
15,TRBJ1-1,once,-,TRBV11-3,CASSRRARMNTEAFF,TGTGCCAGCAGCCGACGGGCCAGGATGAACACTGAAGCTTTCTTT
14,TRBJ2-3,-,-,TRBV5-5,CASSSIRGTDTQYF,TGTGCCAGCAGCTCCATCCGGGGCACAGATACGCAGTATTTT
15,TRBJ2-7,-,-,TRBV7-2,CASSPRRLQNDEQYF,TGTGCCAGCAGTCCAAGGAGACTCCAGAATGACGAGCAGTACTTC
15,TRBJ2-5,-,-,TRBV18,CASSLRNGDQETQYF,TGTGCCAGCTCCCTAAGAAACGGCGATCAAGAGACCCAGTACTTC
21,TRBJ1-1,-,TRBD1,TRBV3-1/TRBV3-2,CASSQSYRTGYGPAPNTEAFF,TGTGCCAGCAGCCAAAGTTATCGGACAGGGTACGGTCCAGCCCCGAACACTGAAGCTTTCTTT
11,TRBJ2-3,-,-,TRBV14,CASSQAIRQYF,TGTGCCAGCAGCCAAGCAATAAGGCAGTATTTT
16,TRBJ1-1,once,-,TRBV2,CASNLYLGGMNTEAFF,TGTGCCAGCAACCTATACCTGGGGGGGATGAACACTGAAGCTTTCTTT
15,TRBJ2-7,-,-,TRBV5-1,CASSLGVRRAYEQYF,TGCGCCAGCAGCTTGGGGGTCCGGAGGGCCTACGAGCAGTACTTC
17,TRBJ2-6,-,-,TRBV24-1,CATSDPRRGSGANVLTF,TGTGCCACCAGTGATCCCCGAAGGGGCTCTGGGGCCAACGTCCTGACTTTC
15,TRBJ1-1,-,-,TRBV5-1,CASSLVAKSRTEAFF,TGCGCCAGCAGCTTGGTGGCCAAGAGTAGGACTGAAGCTTTCTTT
16,TRBJ1-5,-,-,TRBV30,CAWSVRGFRSNQPQHF,TGTGCCTGGAGTGTACGGGGGTTCCGGAGCAATCAGCCCCAGCATTTT